These T cell receptor beta chains were read from a single sample in a study of cytotoxic CD8 clonotypes in ibrutinib-treated CLL. Profiled with immunoSEQ multiplex PCR; TCRdb holds only in-frame clones, not every one. The data show some 200,000 clones, more than 75% seen once. The sequencing here drew on PBMCs, taken after 12 months of ibrutinib treatment. The receptor set was obtained from a human donor with chronic lymphocytic leukemia. Each CDR3 is given without its conserved first and last residue.

v_call	j_call	cdr3_aa
TRBV5-1	TRBJ1-1	ASSFSSGMGTEAF
TRBV6-6	TRBJ2-7	ASSYTGASYEQY
TRBV7-9	TRBJ2-7	ASSLGGLEGTNEQY
TRBV5-1	TRBJ2-5	ASSLSAGGQETQY
TRBV7-9	TRBJ2-1	ASSVPLGQGPNEQF
TRBV28	TRBJ1-5	ASSLYPSRQGGNQPQH
TRBV25-1	TRBJ1-2	ASSTQDPWGYGYT
TRBV13	TRBJ2-7	ASSRGPTHEQY
TRBV5-4	TRBJ2-1	ASSLTGPNEQF
TRBV11-2	TRBJ2-7	ASSPMDRVNEQY